This record covers a single TCR beta chain. Its antigen has not been determined. Base qualities are not provided; no much larger clone lies one nucleotide away. CDR1 and CDR2 were assigned from the germline V gene as MNHEY and SVGAGI. V is pruned by 2 bases and J by 4 bases, leaving 4 bases of the junction without a gene match. Taken from cysteine to phenylalanine, the CDR3 has 15 residues. Only the CDR3 DNA stays, 45 bases, in frame from base 1. The cohort comprised hundreds of healthy bone marrow donors. At the time of sampling, all cohort members were nominally healthy, though unrecorded immune exposures were likely present. The donor tested CMV seronegative and was one of the 352 seronegative cohort members. A peripheral blood sample was provided by each donor, and peripheral blood mononuclear cells were used for TCR beta sequencing. Genomic DNA was extracted from the blood cell samples with the Qiagen DNeasy Blood Extraction Kit.

The method behind the library was the immunoSEQ multiplex PCR assay. For the multiplex PCR, a mixture combining 60 forward primers for TCR Vbeta segments and 13 reverse primers for TCR Jbeta segments was used. Amplification of the CDR3 region of rearranged TCR beta genes was performed with a multiplex PCR assay on genomic DNA. On the Illumina HiSeq System, the amplified TCR beta libraries were sequenced as 87-base-pair reads. The authors processed their data as follows. In a later analysis, tens of millions of unique TCR beta chains were counted across the 500 to 850 repertoires, and approximately 11 million of these chains were shared by at least two donors. Raw reads were error-corrected and collapsed into unique sequences by a nearest-neighbor algorithm in which closely related sequences were merged to remove PCR and sequencing errors. CDR3 sequences were aligned to IMGT reference sequences to assign V, D and J gene segments. For a sequence to be retained, a match of at least six nucleotides was required to both a V gene segment and a J gene segment. Rearrangements were classified as productive when the CDR3 lacked stop codons and remained in frame with V and J, and all other rearrangements were classified as non-productive. CDR3 was defined by IMGT convention, running from the second conserved V-encoded cysteine to the conserved J-encoded phenylalanine. Sequences without an unambiguous match to a single V gene segment were excluded from the earlier analysis of almost 600 of the donors. An earlier analysis of several hundred of the donors called V segments functional above 56.7% productive rearrangements and segregating when the between-donor standard deviation exceeded 5%. A statistical classification framework was built for diagnosing cytomegalovirus status from the catalog of TCR beta chain sequences. In a later analysis, TCR nucleotide sequences were compared against IMGT/GENE-DB human TR gene sequences so that V and J genes could be assigned. Using the TCRdist pipeline, a later analysis assigned CDR3 sequences along with most-parsimonious VDJ recombination scenarios. In a later analysis, each TCR beta chain was defined by its CDR3 amino acid sequence together with its V-gene family, and reads lacking a unique V-gene family were excluded. To address suspected cross-contamination and a sequencing artifact, a later analysis removed 550 to 750 highly shared, low-generation-probability nucleotide sequences. In a later analysis, a clonal expansion index for each public chain was calculated from normalized within-repertoire ranks of inferred template counts. In a later analysis, generation probabilities were computed with a VDJ recombination model fitted to out-of-frame rearrangements, and the resulting probabilities were checked against IGoR. Hypergeometric tests were used in a later analysis to score TCR-TCR, TCR-HLA and TCR-CMV co-occurrence, with a repertoire-size bias correction applied to the TCR pairs. False discovery rates were estimated in a later analysis by permuting HLA or CMV assignments 20 times. In a later analysis, co-occurring TCRs were grouped with DBSCAN, and TCRdist sequence similarity was added when clustering was performed within HLA-allele-positive subsets. Repertoires with fewer than 30,000 or more than 120,000 public chains, plus five repertoires with anomalous nucleotide sharing, were excluded from co-occurrence clustering. TCRdb provides this immuneACCESS table in a form limited to in-frame rearrangements. Some clones are lacking; in checked studies, under half of them reflect an unresolved V gene, and why the rest are absent is not known. V and J calls and clone size come straight from that table; D and trimming were deduced from the DNA. The sample table records more than 130,000 clones; roughly 75% of these occur just once. Of the sample, under 2.5% falls within the top ten clones.

This record belongs to a study of cytomegalovirus exposure and HLA in healthy donors (dated 2017 in TCRdb). About the full investigation: According to an earlier analysis of a few hundred of the donors, roughly 180 million T cells yielded 117 million unique TCR beta sequences and around 280 Gb of sequence data. On average, 235,054 unique TCR beta nucleotide sequences were sequenced per donor among roughly 430 genotyped donors of the cohort, with approximately 18% of those sequences being non-productive. The number of donors typed differed by locus, with roughly 629-640 for A, B, C, DRB1 and DQB1, about 500 for DQA1, 600 to 610 for DPA1, and approximately 470 for DPB1. Five DR-DQ haplotypes were handled as single units for association and clustering, since linkage in the cohort was strong. Among the roughly 400 genotyped donors, more than 70% belonged to the genetic ancestry cluster associated with self-reported Caucasian donors. The T cell repertoires of 666 subjects were profiled by immunosequencing and related to cytomegalovirus serostatus. Approximately 300 gigabases of sequencing data and around 87 million unique TCR sequences were included in an early release covering about 620 HLA-typed donors. Besides the first cohort of around 670 subjects, a separate validation cohort made up of over 95 different subjects was used. Both class I and class II loci were covered by HLA typing, at four-digit resolution. A later genetic analysis used genome-wide SNP genotypes for about 65% of the roughly 670 donors, treating that subset as a discovery cohort. Donor age, sex, ethnicity and CMV serostatus were collected together with the repertoire data. A later analysis re-examined previously published TCR beta repertoires from about 700 donors and added high-resolution HLA genotyping to investigate patterns of TCR occurrence. In the later analysis, no new phenotypic data were used to find candidate immune exposures; instead, reliance was placed on TCR beta sequences and their occurrence across donors. In an earlier analysis of over 550 of the donors, high-throughput TCR beta sequencing was used to judge whether each TCR beta V gene segment behaved as functional or pseudogenic. The study combined high-throughput TCR immunosequencing, statistical association of individual TCRs with disease status, and machine learning to predict cytomegalovirus infection status. The study aimed to test whether signatures of past pathogen exposure could be identified by cataloging public T cell receptors. All discovery cohort repertoires had been generated using a single sequencing platform.

Broader findings and caveats from the paper: In a later analysis, HLA-associated TCR beta chains were found to be more clonally expanded and to have lower generation probabilities than equally common non-associated chains. Linkage disequilibrium might explain the correlated functional status among segregating V segments, but an unknown experimental factor could not be excluded. The 87-base-pair reads could not distinguish some IMGT-functional V segments, including TRBV6-2 and TRBV6-3, so those segments were excluded. In a later analysis, the rate of TCR association differed among HLA loci, with DRB1 alleles having the most associated TCRs and HLA-C alleles having the fewest. Three of the identified cytomegalovirus-associated TCR beta chains were confirmed in vitro to be specific for cytomegalovirus antigens. A cluster of highly shared sequence variants was judged likely to represent a technical artifact of the sequencing pipeline. In an earlier analysis of 450 to 750 of the donors, most TCR beta V segments appeared in productive rearrangements about 87% or about 30% of the time, broadly matching IMGT annotations. Roughly uniform sequencing depth across donors was assumed in presence/absence analyses, although this assumption may not hold. Most TCR sequences were observed very rarely across donors, whereas some public TCRs were present in many individuals. A later analysis reported that several top co-occurrence clusters appeared linked to parvovirus B19, influenza, CMV and Epstein-Barr virus. According to the authors, the approach could potentially be generalized to other disease states and immunological phenotypes. Because some donors lacked HLA typing at each locus, the association tests relied only on the typed subset. In both the original and validation cohorts, the classifier was reported to diagnose cytomegalovirus status with high specificity and sensitivity. Immune exposure information for the cohort was limited to CMV serostatus. According to a later analysis, most CMV-associated TCR beta chains appeared to be HLA-restricted, and the HLA associations seemed to be driven largely by CMV exposure. V-gene and J-gene trimming of TCR beta chains was associated with a missense DCLRE1C variant in a later genetic analysis, and the association was replicated in an independent cohort. The study listed 150 to 200 TCR beta chains as associated with cytomegalovirus. This cohort had only TCR beta chains sequenced, and the lack of alpha or paired-chain data limited which features could be detected. When HLA alleles, especially DR and DQ, strongly co-occurred, attributing TCR associations to individual alleles was difficult. Specific HLA alleles were associated with 15,000 to 20,000 TCR beta sequences at a false discovery rate of 0.05 in a later analysis. A later genetic analysis reported fewer N-insertions in productive TCRs among donors in an Asian-associated ancestry cluster than the roughly 700-donor mean. A further reported finding was that TCR beta sequences accurately predicted the HLA-A and HLA-B alleles for most subjects in the first cohort. Because counts were too low, roughly 16 rarely observed V segments, including chromosome 9 orphons, were left out of the earlier analysis of 500 to 650 of the donors.

This TCR was recovered from a man younger than 45 in good health and CMV-seronegative. Rearrangement joined TRBV6-5 to TRBJ2-1, with TRBD1 matching 8 junction bases. The sequenced sample consisted of PBMCs. The CDR3 protein: CASSYTGGMYNEQFF. The DNA sequence is as follows: TGTGCCAGCAGTTACACAGGGGGGATGTACAATGAGCAGTTCTTC.